This TCR beta chain was found in a study of T cells expressing NK-cell markers. TCRdb re-called the 5' RACE reads; every CDR3 protein appears as one record, without DNA. The sample table includes 300,000 or so distinct CDR3 sequences. Germline CDR1 and CDR2: MNHEY and SMNVEV (reference sequence). The CDR3 contains 15 residues. The sample taken for sequencing was blood T cells: a sorted CD56 or NKG2C T cell subset, CD4+ or CD8+ T cells, or bulk PBMC T cells (not recorded which). The chain employs TRBV27 and TRBJ2-5; the TRBD1 assignment by TCRdb is unverifiable without DNA. This clonotype originated in a woman between 18 and 69 years old in good health. The CDR3: CASSSNRDIQETQYF.